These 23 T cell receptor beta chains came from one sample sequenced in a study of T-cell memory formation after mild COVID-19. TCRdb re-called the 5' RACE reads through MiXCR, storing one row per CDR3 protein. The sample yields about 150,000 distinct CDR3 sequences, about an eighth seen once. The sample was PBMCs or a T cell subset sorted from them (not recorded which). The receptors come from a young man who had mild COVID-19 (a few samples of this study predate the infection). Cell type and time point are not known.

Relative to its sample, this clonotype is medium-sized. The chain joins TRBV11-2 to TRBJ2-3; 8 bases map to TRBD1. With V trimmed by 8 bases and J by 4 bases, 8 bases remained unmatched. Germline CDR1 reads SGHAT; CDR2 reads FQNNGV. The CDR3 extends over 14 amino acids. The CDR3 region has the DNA TGTGCCAGCGCTTGGACAGGGCTTGCAGATACGCAGTATTTT. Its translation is CASAWTGLADTQYF. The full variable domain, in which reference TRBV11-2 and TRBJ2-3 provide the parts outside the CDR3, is EAGVAQSPRYKIIEKRQSVAFWCNPISGHATLYWYQQILGQGPKLLIQFQNNGVVDDSQLPKDRFSAERLKGVDSTLKIQPAKLEDSAVYLCASAWTGLADTQYFGPGTRLTVL.

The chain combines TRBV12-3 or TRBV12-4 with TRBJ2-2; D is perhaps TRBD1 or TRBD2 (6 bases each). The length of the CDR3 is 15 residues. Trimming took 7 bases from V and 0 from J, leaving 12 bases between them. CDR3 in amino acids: CASTLGGPNTGELFF. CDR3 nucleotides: TGTGCCAGCACCTTGGGGGGCCCGAACACCGGGGAGCTGTTTTTT.

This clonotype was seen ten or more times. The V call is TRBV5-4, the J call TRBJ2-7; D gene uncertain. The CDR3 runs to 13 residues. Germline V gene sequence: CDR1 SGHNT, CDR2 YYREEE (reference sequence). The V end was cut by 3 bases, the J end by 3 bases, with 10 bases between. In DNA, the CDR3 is TGTGCCAGCAGCTCTGAGGCTAGCTACGAGCAGTACGTC. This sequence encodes CASSSEASYEQYV.

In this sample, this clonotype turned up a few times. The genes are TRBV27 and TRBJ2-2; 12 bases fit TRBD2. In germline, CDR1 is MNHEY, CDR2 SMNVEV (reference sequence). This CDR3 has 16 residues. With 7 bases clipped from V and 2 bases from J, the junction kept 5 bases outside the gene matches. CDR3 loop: CASIGLAGKNTGELFF. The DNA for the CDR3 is TGTGCCAGCATTGGACTAGCGGGGAAAAACACCGGGGAGCTGTTTTTT.

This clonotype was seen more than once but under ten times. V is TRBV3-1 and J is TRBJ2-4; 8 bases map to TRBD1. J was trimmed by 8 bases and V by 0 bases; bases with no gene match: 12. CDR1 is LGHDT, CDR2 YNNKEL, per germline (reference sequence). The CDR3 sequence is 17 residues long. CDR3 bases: TGTGCCAGCAGCCAAGATCTTCCGGGACAGGTCTACGACATTCAGTACTTC. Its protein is CASSQDLPGQVYDIQYF.

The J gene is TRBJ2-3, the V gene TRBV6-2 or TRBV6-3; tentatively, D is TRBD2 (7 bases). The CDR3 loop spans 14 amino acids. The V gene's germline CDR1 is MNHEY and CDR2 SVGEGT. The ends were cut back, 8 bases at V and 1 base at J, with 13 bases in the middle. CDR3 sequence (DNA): TGTGCCAGCCTCCGGGGGGCGCGCACAGATACGCAGTATTTT. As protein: CASLRGARTDTQYF.

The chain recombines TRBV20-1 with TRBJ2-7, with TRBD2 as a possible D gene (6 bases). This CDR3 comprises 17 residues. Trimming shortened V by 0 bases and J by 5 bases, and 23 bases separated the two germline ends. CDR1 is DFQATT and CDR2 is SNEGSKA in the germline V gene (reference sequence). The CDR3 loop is CSARDRRKGTVADEQYF. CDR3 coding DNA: TGCAGTGCTAGAGATAGGAGAAAGGGGACGGTAGCGGACGAGCAGTACTTC.

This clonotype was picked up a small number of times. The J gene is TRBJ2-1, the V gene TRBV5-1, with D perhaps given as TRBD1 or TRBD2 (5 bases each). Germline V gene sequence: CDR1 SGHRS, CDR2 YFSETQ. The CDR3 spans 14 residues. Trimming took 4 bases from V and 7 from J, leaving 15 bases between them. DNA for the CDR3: TGCGCCAGCAGCAACCCCTCTGGGGGAAATGAGCAGTTCTTC. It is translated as CASSNPSGGNEQFF.

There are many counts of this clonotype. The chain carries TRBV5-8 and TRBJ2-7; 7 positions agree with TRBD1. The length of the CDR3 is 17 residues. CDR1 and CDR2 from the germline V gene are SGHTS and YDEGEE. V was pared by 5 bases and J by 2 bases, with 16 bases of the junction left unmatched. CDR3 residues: CASRQGDLNRLAYEQYF. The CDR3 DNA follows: TGTGCCAGCAGGCAGGGGGACCTAAATCGTTTAGCCTACGAGCAGTACTTC.

The CDR3 region has the DNA TGTGCCAGCAATAAGATAGGGGCGAATGAGCAGTTCTTC. Translated: CASNKIGANEQFF. The chain has TRBV12-3 or TRBV12-4 and TRBJ2-1, with D possibly being TRBD1 (5 bases). This CDR3 is built from 13 residues. Trimming took off 7 bases at V and 7 bases at J, with 14 bases between the two ends.

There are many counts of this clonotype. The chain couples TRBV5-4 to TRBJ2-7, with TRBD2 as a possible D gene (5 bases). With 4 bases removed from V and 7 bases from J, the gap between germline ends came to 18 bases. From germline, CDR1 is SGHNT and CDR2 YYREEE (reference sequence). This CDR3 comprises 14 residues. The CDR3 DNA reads TGTGCCAGCAGCCGCGGGTTAACTACGGGAGAGCAGTACTTC. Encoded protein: CASSRGLTTGEQYF.

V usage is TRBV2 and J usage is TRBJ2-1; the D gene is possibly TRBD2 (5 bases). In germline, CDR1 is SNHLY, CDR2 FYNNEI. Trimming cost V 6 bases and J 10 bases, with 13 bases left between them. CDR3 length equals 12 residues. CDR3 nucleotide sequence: TGTGCCAGCAGGTTGAGGGTTGGCGAGCAGTTCTTC. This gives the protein CASRLRVGEQFF.

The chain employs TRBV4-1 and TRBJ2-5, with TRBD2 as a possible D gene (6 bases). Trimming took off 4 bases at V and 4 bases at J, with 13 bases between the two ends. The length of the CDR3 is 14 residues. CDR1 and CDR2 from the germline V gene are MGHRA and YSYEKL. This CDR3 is CASSPGGNGETQYF. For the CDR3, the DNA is TGCGCCAGCAGCCCTGGAGGGAACGGAGAGACCCAGTACTTC.

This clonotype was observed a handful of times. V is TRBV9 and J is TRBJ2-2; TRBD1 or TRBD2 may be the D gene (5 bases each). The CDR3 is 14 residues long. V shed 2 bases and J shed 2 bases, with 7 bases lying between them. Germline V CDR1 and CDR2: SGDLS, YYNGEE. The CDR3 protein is CASSVGVNTGELFF. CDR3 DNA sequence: TGTGCCAGCAGCGTGGGGGTTAACACCGGGGAGCTGTTTTTT. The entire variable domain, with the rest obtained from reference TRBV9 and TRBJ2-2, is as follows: DSGVTQTPKHLITATGQRVTLRCSPRSGDLSVYWYQQSLDQGLQFLIQYYNGEERAKGNILERFSAQQFPDLHSELNLSSLELGDSALYFCASSVGVNTGELFFGEGSRLTVL.

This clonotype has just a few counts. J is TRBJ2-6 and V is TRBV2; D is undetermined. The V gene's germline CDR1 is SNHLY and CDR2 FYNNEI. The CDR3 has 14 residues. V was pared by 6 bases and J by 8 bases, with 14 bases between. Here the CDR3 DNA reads TGTGCCAGCAGCCCCAGGACCCCGCCCAACGTCCTGACTTTC. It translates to CASSPRTPPNVLTF.

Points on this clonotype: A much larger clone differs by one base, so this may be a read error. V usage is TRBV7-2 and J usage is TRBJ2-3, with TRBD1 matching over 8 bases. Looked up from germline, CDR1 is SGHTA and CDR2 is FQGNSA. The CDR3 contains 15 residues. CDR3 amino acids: CASSRQGTSTDTRYF. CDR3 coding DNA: TGTGCCAGCAGCCGACAGGGGACGAGCACAGATACGCGGTATTTT.

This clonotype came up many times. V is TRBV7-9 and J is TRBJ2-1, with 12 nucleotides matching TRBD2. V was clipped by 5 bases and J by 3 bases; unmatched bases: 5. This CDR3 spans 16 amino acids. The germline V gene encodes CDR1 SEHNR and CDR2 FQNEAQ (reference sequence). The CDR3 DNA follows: TGTGCCAGCAGCCCGGGACTAGCGGGCTTCTACAATGAGCAGTTCTTC. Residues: CASSPGLAGFYNEQFF.

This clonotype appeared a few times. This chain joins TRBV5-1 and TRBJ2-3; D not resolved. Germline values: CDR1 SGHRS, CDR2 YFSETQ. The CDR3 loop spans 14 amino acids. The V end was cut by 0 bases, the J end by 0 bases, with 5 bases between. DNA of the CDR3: TGCGCCAGCAGCTTGGACCATAGCACAGATACGCAGTATTTT. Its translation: CASSLDHSTDTQYF.

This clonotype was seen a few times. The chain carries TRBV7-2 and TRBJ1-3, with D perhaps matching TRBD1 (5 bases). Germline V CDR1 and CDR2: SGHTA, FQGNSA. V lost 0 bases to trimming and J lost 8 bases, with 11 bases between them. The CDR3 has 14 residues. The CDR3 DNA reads TGTGCCAGCAGCTTAGCACGGCAGGGATACACCATATATTTT. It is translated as CASSLARQGYTIYF.

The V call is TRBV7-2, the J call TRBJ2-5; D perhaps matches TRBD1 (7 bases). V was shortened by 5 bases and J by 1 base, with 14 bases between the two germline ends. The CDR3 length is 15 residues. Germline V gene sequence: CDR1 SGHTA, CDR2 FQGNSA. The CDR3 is CASSSVQGGQETQYF. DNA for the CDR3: TGTGCCAGCAGCAGCGTCCAGGGGGGCCAAGAGACCCAGTACTTC.

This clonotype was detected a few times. The CDR3 DNA is TGTGCCAGCACCAAGACCTGGGGGTTCAATGAGCAGTTCTTC. Encoded protein: CASTKTWGFNEQFF. The chain uses TRBV7-2 and TRBJ2-1, with D possibly being TRBD1 or TRBD2 (5 bases each). Germline V gene sequence: CDR1 SGHTA, CDR2 FQGNSA. This CDR3 has 14 amino acids. V lost 7 bases, J lost 6 bases, and 16 bases lay in between.

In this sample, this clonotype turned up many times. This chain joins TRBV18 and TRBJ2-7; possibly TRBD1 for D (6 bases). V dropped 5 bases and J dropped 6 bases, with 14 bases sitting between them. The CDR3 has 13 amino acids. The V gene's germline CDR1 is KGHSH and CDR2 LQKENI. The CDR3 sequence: CASSRSDSSEQYV. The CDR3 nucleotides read TGTGCCAGCTCAAGATCGGACAGTTCCGAGCAGTACGTC.

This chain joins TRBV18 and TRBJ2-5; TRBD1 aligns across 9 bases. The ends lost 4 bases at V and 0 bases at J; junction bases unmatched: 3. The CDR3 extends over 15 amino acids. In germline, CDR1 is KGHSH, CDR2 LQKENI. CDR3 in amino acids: CASSRWTGDQETQYF. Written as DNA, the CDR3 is TGTGCCAGCTCACGTTGGACAGGGGACCAAGAGACCCAGTACTTC. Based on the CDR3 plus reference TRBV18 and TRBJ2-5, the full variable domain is NAGVMQNPRHLVRRRGQEARLRCSPMKGHSHVYWYRQLPEEGLKFMVYLQKENIIDESGMPKERFSAEFPKEGPSILRIQQVVRGDSAAYFCASSRWTGDQETQYFGPGTRLLVL.